These T cell receptor beta chains were read from a single sample in a study of PD-L1 blockade in urothelial cancer. Profiled with immunoSEQ multiplex PCR; TCRdb holds only in-frame clones, not every one. The sample holds around 53,000 clones, roughly 84% seen once. Material: PBMCs, obtained around atezolizumab (anti-PD-L1) treatment. These receptors came from a man in his fifties or sixties with urothelial cancer. Each CDR3 is given with its conserved first and last residue. D genes are given only for firm matches. Rows give clone size only sometimes, using once, few, many, or a class for an expanded clone.

CDR3 protein: CASSLEGLSDTQYF; CDR3 DNA: TGTGCCAGCAGCTTAGAGGGACTATCAGATACGCAGTATTTT; D gene: TRBD2; J gene: TRBJ2-3; clone size: NA; V gene: TRBV11-2
CDR3 protein: CAWSAHTFSGNTIYF; CDR3 DNA: TGTGCCTGGAGCGCCCATACTTTCTCTGGAAACACCATATATTTT; D gene: NA; J gene: TRBJ1-3; clone size: NA; V gene: TRBV30
CDR3 protein: CAISESFGNQPQHF; CDR3 DNA: TGTGCCATCAGTGAGTCGTTCGGGAATCAGCCCCAGCATTTT; D gene: NA; J gene: TRBJ1-5; clone size: NA; V gene: TRBV10-3
CDR3 protein: CASSPRGEKLFF; CDR3 DNA: TGTGCCAGCTCACCCCGGGGGGAAAAACTGTTTTTT; D gene: NA; J gene: TRBJ1-4; clone size: NA; V gene: TRBV18
CDR3 protein: CASKGREVREKLFF; CDR3 DNA: TGTGCCAGCAAGGGTCGGGAGGTGCGTGAAAAACTGTTTTTT; D gene: NA; J gene: TRBJ1-4; clone size: NA; V gene: TRBV2
CDR3 protein: CASSEGRGWDEQYF; CDR3 DNA: TGTGCCAGCAGTGAAGGCAGGGGCTGGGACGAGCAGTACTTC; D gene: NA; J gene: TRBJ2-7; clone size: NA; V gene: TRBV6-1
CDR3 protein: CASSRTGGAYQPQHF; CDR3 DNA: TGTGCCAGCAGTCGGACAGGGGGCGCGTATCAGCCCCAGCATTTT; D gene: TRBD1; J gene: TRBJ1-5; clone size: NA; V gene: TRBV6-6
CDR3 protein: CAWRSGQGTLGEQFF; CDR3 DNA: TGTGCCTGGAGGTCAGGACAGGGAACGTTAGGAGAGCAGTTCTTC; D gene: TRBD1; J gene: TRBJ2-1; clone size: NA; V gene: TRBV30
CDR3 protein: CASSVGPGGGGEQFF; CDR3 DNA: TGTGCCAGCAGCGTAGGTCCCGGGGGGGGTGGGGAGCAGTTCTTC; D gene: TRBD2; J gene: TRBJ2-1; clone size: NA; V gene: TRBV9
CDR3 protein: CASSFLASGPPQEQFF; CDR3 DNA: TGTGCCAGCAGCTTTTTGGCTAGCGGGCCCCCACAGGAGCAGTTCTTC; D gene: TRBD2; J gene: TRBJ2-1; clone size: NA; V gene: TRBV7-2
CDR3 protein: CASSLVGTGTTGELFF; CDR3 DNA: TGCGCCAGCAGCTTGGTCGGGACAGGGACCACCGGGGAGCTGTTTTTT; D gene: TRBD1; J gene: TRBJ2-2; clone size: NA; V gene: TRBV5-1
CDR3 protein: CASSGGPTAPTSPLHF; CDR3 DNA: TGTGCCAGCAGCGGAGGCCCGACAGCGCCAACTTCACCCCTCCACTTT; D gene: NA; J gene: TRBJ1-6; clone size: NA; V gene: TRBV9
CDR3 protein: CSAPTGDTQYF; CDR3 DNA: TGCAGTGCACCCACGGGAGATACGCAGTATTTT; D gene: NA; J gene: TRBJ2-3; clone size: NA; V gene: TRBV20-1
CDR3 protein: CASSLRAGGANEQFF; CDR3 DNA: TGTGCCAGCAGCTTAAGAGCGGGGGGGGCCAATGAGCAGTTCTTC; D gene: TRBD2; J gene: TRBJ2-1; clone size: NA; V gene: TRBV5-5
CDR3 protein: CASSLAITGGTDTQYF; CDR3 DNA: TGCGCCAGCAGCTTGGCAATAACAGGGGGAACAGATACGCAGTATTTT; D gene: TRBD1; J gene: TRBJ2-3; clone size: NA; V gene: TRBV5-1
CDR3 protein: CASRDLAGGPYEQYF; CDR3 DNA: TGCGCCAGCAGGGATCTAGCGGGGGGCCCCTACGAGCAGTACTTC; D gene: TRBD2; J gene: TRBJ2-7; clone size: NA; V gene: TRBV4-1
CDR3 protein: CASSPDRGHDTGELFF; CDR3 DNA: TGTGCCAGCAGCCCCGACAGGGGGCACGACACCGGGGAGCTGTTTTTT; D gene: TRBD1; J gene: TRBJ2-2; clone size: few; V gene: TRBV7-9
CDR3 protein: CASSFARDTSNYGYTF; CDR3 DNA: TGTGCCAGCAGCTTCGCCCGGGACACCTCTAACTATGGCTACACCTTC; D gene: NA; J gene: TRBJ1-2; clone size: NA; V gene: TRBV7-9
CDR3 protein: CASSLRVGTRGYNEQFF; CDR3 DNA: TGTGCCAGCAGTTTAAGGGTAGGGACTAGGGGGTACAATGAGCAGTTCTTC; D gene: TRBD2; J gene: TRBJ2-1; clone size: NA; V gene: TRBV27